Sequencing of this T cell receptor beta chain was carried out in a study of blood T cell repertoires in COVID-19. Background on the study: Acute-phase and convalescent COVID-19 samples originated in the United States, Italy and Spain.

Germline CDR1 SGHRS, CDR2 YFSETQ. This CDR3 is built from 12 residues. V was cut by 3 bases and J by 6 bases, with 10 bases left in between. Per the original methods: It was from reference gene primer amplification that nucleated cell counts were estimated. TCRdb keeps only in-frame clones here, not all; method: immunoSEQ multiplex PCR. V and J calls and clone size are given by that table; D and trimming were obtained from the DNA. The sample has about 210,000 clones; approximately 86% are singletons. In terms of age and location, participants ranged from roughly 18 to 89 years and lived in about 25 US areas. Which cohort a participant joined came from the clinical history participants gave.

The clonotype was recovered from a woman younger than 45 who had been exposed to COVID-19. The chain recombines TRBV5-1 with TRBJ2-7; weak D call: TRBD1 (5 bases). The sequenced material came from PBMCs or T cells enriched from blood (not recorded which). Written as DNA, the CDR3 is TGCGCCAGCAGCTCGCAGGGTTCCGAGCAGTACTTC. Translation gives CASSSQGSEQYF.